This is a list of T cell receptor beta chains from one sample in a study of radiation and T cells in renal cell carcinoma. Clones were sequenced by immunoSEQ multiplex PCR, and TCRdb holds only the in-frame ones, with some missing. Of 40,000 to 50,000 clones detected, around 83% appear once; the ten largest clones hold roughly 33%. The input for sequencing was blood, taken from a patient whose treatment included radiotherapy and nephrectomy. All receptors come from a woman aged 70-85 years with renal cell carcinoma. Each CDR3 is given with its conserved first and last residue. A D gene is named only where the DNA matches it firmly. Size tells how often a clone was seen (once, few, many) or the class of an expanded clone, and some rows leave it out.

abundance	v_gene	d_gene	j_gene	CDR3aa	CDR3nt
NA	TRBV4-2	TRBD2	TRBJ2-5	CASSSPGAGEETQYF	TGTGCCAGCAGCTCCCCCGGGGCGGGAGAAGAGACCCAGTACTTC
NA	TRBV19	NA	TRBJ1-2	CASRGRAWGGYTF	TGTGCCAGTAGAGGCAGGGCCTGGGGTGGCTACACCTTC
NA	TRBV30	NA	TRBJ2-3	CAWSLASADTQYF	TGTGCCTGGAGTTTGGCTAGCGCAGATACGCAGTATTTT
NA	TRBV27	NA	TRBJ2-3	CASSLGGTGTDTQYF	TGTGCCAGCAGTTTAGGGGGGACAGGCACAGATACGCAGTATTTT
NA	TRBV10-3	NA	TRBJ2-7	CATGLGDTYEQYF	TGTGCCACAGGACTAGGGGACACCTACGAGCAGTACTTC
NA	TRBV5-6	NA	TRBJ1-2	CASSTQGVYGYTF	TGTGCCAGCAGTACACAGGGTGTCTATGGCTACACCTTC
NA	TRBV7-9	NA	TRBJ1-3	CASSSDYHTIYF	TGTGCCAGCAGCTCGGACTATCACACCATATATTTT
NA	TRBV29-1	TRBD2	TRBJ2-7	CSVTSGTELGHEQYF	TGCAGCGTAACGAGCGGGACCGAACTCGGCCACGAGCAGTACTTC
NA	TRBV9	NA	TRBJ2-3	CASSDRSSKSTDTQYF	TGTGCCAGCAGCGACCGGAGCAGTAAGAGCACAGATACGCAGTATTTT
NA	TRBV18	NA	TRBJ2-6	CASRGQNSGANVLTF	TGTGCCAGCCGCGGACAAAACTCTGGGGCCAACGTCCTGACTTTC
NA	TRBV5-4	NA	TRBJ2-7	CASSLVGYYEQYF	TGTGCCAGCAGCTTGGTTGGTTACTACGAGCAGTACTTC
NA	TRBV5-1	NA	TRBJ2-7	CASSAGTLHSYEQYF	TGCGCCAGCAGCGCCGGGACTCTTCACTCCTACGAGCAGTACTTC
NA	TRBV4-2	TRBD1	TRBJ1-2	CASSQRQGDNYGYTF	TGTGCCAGCAGCCAGAGACAGGGGGACAACTATGGCTACACCTTC
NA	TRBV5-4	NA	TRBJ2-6	CASSLDRHGANVLTF	TGTGCCAGCAGCCTCGACAGGCATGGGGCCAACGTCCTGACTTTC
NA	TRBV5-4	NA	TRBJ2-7	CASSLGPPGEQYF	TGTGCCAGCAGCTTGGGACCACCGGGGGAGCAGTACTTC
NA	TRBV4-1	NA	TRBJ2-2	CASSQDQLRGTGELFF	TGCGCCAGCAGCCAGGATCAACTGCGCGGAACCGGGGAGCTGTTTTTT
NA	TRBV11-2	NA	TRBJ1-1	CASSRVPGQGRTEAFF	TGTGCCAGCAGTCGCGTACCCGGCCAGGGGAGGACTGAAGCTTTCTTT
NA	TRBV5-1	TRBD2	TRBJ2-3	CASSGRGVSTDTQYF	TGCGCCAGCAGCGGGCGGGGGGTAAGCACAGATACGCAGTATTTT
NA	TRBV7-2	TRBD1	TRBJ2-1	CASSFAGGSASYNEQFF	TGTGCCAGCAGCTTCGCAGGGGGAAGCGCTTCCTACAATGAGCAGTTCTTC
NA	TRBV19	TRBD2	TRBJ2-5	CASRQGTSGRAGETQYF	TGTGCCAGTCGACAGGGTACTAGCGGGAGGGCCGGGGAGACCCAGTACTTC
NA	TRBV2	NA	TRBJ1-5	CASSMADGGVVPQHF	TGTGCCAGCAGCATGGCGGACGGAGGGGTCGTGCCCCAGCATTTT
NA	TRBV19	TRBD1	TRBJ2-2	CASSMIQGATGELFF	TGTGCCAGTAGTATGATACAGGGGGCCACCGGGGAGCTGTTTTTT
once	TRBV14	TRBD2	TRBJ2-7	CASSQEGRLAGNYEQYF	TGTGCCAGCAGCCAAGAGGGCAGACTAGCGGGAAACTACGAGCAGTACTTC
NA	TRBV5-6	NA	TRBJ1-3	CASSPGVGNTIYF	TGTGCCAGCAGCCCAGGGGTCGGAAACACCATATATTTT
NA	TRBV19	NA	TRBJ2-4	CASSKGVPTSQENIQYF	TGTGCCAGCTCTAAGGGGGTTCCAACTAGCCAGGAAAACATTCAGTACTTC
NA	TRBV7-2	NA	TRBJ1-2	CASTLDPRGYGYTF	TGTGCCAGCACCCTGGACCCGAGGGGCTATGGCTACACCTTC
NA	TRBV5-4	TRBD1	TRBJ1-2	CASRGQGFINYGYTF	TGTGCCAGCAGGGGACAGGGATTTATTAACTATGGCTACACCTTC
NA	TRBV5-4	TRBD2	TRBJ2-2	CASSLTSGGANTGELFF	TGTGCCAGCAGCTTGACAAGCGGGGGCGCGAACACCGGGGAGCTGTTTTTT
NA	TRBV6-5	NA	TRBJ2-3	CASSYSAGAPDTQYF	TGTGCCAGCAGTTACAGTGCTGGGGCCCCAGATACGCAGTATTTT
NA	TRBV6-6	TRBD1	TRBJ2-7	CASSSPTGGVYEQYF	TGTGCCAGCAGTTCCCCGACAGGGGGAGTCTACGAGCAGTACTTC
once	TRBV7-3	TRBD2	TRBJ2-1	CASSLRGTSGSPSSYNEQFF	TGTGCCAGCAGCCTTCGGGGGACTAGCGGGAGCCCGAGCTCCTACAATGAGCAGTTCTTC
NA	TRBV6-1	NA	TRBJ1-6	CATRTESSYNSPLHF	TGTGCCACCCGGACGGAAAGCTCCTATAATTCACCCCTCCACTTT
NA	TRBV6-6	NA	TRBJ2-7	CASSRAQGPGYEQYF	TGTGCCAGCAGCAGGGCTCAGGGGCCTGGGTACGAGCAGTACTTC
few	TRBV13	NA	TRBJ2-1	CASSLASGTLGGSYNEQFF	TGTGCCAGCAGCTTAGCCTCCGGGACCCTCGGCGGGTCCTACAATGAGCAGTTCTTC
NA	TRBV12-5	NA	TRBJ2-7	CASGRDPTYEQYF	TGTGCTAGTGGTCGGGACCCCACCTACGAGCAGTACTTC
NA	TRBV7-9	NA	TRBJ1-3	CASSLGQGNTIYF	TGTGCCAGCAGCCTGGGACAAGGAAACACCATATATTTT
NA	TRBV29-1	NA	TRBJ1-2	CSVSRDTSLVYYGYTF	TGCAGCGTGTCCCGGGACACCTCCTTAGTTTACTATGGCTACACCTTC
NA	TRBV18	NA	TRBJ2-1	CASSAGHVYNEQFF	TGTGCCAGCTCAGCAGGGCACGTCTACAATGAGCAGTTCTTC
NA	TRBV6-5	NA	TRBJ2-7	CASSYGPDGLYEQYF	TGTGCCAGCAGTTACGGGCCCGACGGGCTCTACGAGCAGTACTTC
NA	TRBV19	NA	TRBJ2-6	CASSMNRAGANVLTF	TGTGCCAGTAGTATGAACAGGGCTGGGGCCAACGTCCTGACTTTC
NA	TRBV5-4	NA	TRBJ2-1	CASSPRVPGRVNNEQFF	TGTGCCAGCAGCCCGCGGGTCCCAGGGAGAGTGAACAATGAGCAGTTCTTC
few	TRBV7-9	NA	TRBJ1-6	CASSLSGGTSPLHF	TGTGCCAGCAGCTTAAGTGGGGGTACCTCACCCCTCCACTTT
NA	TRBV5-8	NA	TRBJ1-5	CASSLVNQPQHF	TGTGCCAGCAGCTTGGTTAATCAGCCCCAGCATTTT
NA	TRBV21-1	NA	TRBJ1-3	CASSKWGRKWSGNTIYF	TGTGCCAGCAGCAAGTGGGGCCGCAAATGGTCTGGAAACACCATATATTTT
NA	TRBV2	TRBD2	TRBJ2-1	CASSQTGLVSDEQFF	TGTGCCAGCAGTCAAACGGGACTAGTTAGCGATGAGCAGTTCTTC
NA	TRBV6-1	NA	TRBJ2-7	CASSPGRLYEQYF	TGTGCCAGCAGTCCGGGACGGCTCTACGAGCAGTACTTC
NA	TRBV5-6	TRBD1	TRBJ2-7	CASSLVGQGPYEQYF	TGTGCCAGCAGCCTGGTGGGACAGGGGCCCTACGAGCAGTACTTC
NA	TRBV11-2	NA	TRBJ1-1	CASSFERTEAFF	TGTGCCAGCAGCTTCGAGAGAACTGAAGCTTTCTTT
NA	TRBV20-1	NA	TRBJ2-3	CSASSDTQYF	TGCAGTGCTAGCTCAGATACGCAGTATTTT
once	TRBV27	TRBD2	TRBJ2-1	CASSWTSGNEQFF	TGTGCCAGCAGTTGGACTAGCGGGAACGAGCAGTTCTTC
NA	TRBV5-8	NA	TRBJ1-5	CASSFVSGHSNQPQHF	TGTGCCAGCAGCTTTGTCAGTGGACATAGCAATCAGCCCCAGCATTTT
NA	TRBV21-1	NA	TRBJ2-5	CASNQGETQYF	TGTGCCAGCAATCAGGGAGAGACCCAGTACTTC
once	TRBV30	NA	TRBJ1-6	CAWAQAGDSPLHF	TGTGCCTGGGCCCAAGCGGGGGATTCACCCCTCCACTTT
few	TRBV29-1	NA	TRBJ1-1	CSVTPLRNTEAFF	TGCAGCGTTACACCTCTAAGGAACACTGAAGCTTTCTTT
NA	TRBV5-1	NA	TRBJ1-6	CASSSSPGNSPLHF	TGCGCCAGCAGCTCCTCCCCAGGGAATTCACCCCTCCACTTT
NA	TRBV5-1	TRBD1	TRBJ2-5	CASSLSSRGQGTQYF	TGCGCCAGCAGCCTCTCCTCCAGGGGGCAAGGGACCCAGTACTTC
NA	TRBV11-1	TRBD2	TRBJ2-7	CASSLTSDPRYEQYF	TGTGCCAGCAGCTTGACTAGCGATCCCAGGTACGAGCAGTACTTC